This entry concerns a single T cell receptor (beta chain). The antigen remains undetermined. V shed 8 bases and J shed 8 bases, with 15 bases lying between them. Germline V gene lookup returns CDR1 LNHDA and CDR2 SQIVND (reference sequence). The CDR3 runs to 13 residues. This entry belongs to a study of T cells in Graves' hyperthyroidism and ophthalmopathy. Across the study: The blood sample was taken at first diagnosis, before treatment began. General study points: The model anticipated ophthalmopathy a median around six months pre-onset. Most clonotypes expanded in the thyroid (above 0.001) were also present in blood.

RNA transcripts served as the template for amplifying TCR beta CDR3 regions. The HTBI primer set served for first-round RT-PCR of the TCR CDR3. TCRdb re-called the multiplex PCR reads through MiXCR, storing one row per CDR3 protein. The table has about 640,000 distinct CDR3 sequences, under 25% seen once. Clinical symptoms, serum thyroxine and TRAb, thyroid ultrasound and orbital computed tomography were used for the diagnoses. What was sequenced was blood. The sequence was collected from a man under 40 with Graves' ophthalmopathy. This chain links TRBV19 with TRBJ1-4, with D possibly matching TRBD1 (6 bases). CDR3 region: CASEGRGREKLFF. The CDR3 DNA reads TGTGCCAGTGAGGGCAGGGGTCGGGAAAAACTGTTTTTT.